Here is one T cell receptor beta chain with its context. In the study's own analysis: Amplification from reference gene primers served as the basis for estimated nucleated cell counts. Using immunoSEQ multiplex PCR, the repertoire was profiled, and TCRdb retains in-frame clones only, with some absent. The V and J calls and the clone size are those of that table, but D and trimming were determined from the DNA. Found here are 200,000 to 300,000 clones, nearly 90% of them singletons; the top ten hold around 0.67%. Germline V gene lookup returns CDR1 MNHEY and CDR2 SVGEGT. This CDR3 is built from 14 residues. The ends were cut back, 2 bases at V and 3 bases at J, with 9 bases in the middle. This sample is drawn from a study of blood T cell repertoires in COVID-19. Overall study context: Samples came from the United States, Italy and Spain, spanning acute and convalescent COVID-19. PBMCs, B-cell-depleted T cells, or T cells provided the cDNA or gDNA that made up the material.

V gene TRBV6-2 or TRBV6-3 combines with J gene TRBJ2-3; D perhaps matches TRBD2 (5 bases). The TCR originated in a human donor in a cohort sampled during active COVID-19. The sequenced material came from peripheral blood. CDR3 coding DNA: TGTGCCAGCAGTTACCGGAGAGGGACAGATACGCAGTATTTT. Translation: CASSYRRGTDTQYF.